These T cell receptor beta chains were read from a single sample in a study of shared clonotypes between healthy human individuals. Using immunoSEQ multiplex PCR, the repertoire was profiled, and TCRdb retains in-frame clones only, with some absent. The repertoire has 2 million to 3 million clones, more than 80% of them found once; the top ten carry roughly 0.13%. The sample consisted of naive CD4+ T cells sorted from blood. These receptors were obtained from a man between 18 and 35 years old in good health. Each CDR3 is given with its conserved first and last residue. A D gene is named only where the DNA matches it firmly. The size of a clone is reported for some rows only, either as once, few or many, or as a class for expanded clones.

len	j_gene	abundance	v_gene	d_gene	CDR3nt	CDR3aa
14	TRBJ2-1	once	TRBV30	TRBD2	TGTGCCTGGAGGATGACTAGCGGATACAATGAGCAGTTCTTC	CAWRMTSGYNEQFF
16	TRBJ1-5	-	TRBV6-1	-	TGTGCCAGCAGTGAAACTATGGGGTTCGGAAATCAGCCCCAGCATTTT	CASSETMGFGNQPQHF
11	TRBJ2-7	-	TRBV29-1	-	TGCAGCGTTGTGGGCGGTTACGAGCAGTACTTC	CSVVGGYEQYF
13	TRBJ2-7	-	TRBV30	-	TGTGCCTGGAGTGTTGGCGATCTCGGCGAGCAGTACTTC	CAWSVGDLGEQYF
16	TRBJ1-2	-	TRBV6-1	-	TGTGCCAGCAGTGAATCAGGGACAACCACTTCGGGGGGCTACACCTTC	CASSESGTTTSGGYTF
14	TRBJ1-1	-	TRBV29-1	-	TGCAGCGTTGATTCAACTTGGAGGAAGACTGAAGCTTTCTTT	CSVDSTWRKTEAFF
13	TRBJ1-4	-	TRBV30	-	TGTGCCTGGAGTCCGGGACCGACGGAAAAACTGTTTTTT	CAWSPGPTEKLFF
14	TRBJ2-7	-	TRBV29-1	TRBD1	TGCAGCGTTAAACCCGGGACAGCGACCTACGAGCAGTACTTC	CSVKPGTATYEQYF
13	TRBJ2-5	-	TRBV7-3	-	TGTGCCAGCAGCTCCGGACAATCAGAGACCCAGTACTTC	CASSSGQSETQYF
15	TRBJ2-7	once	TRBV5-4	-	TGTGCCAGCAGCCATGGGACCGCGAGCTCCTACGAGCAGTACTTC	CASSHGTASSYEQYF
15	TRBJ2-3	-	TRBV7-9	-	TGTGCCAGCAGCCCCCGCGAGGATCCCACAGATACGCAGTATTTT	CASSPREDPTDTQYF
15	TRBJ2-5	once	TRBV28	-	TGTGCCAGCAGTTCCCCTGGTTTTGTGTTAGAGACCCAGTACTTC	CASSSPGFVLETQYF
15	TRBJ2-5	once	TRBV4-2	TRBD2	TGTGCCAGCAGCCAGGGACTAGCGGCCGAAGAGACCCAGTACTTC	CASSQGLAAEETQYF
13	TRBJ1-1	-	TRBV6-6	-	TGTGTAGTTCGGGACACCGTGAACACTGAAGCTTTCTTT	CVVRDTVNTEAFF
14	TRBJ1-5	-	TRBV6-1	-	TGTGCCAGCTGCGGTAGTCCGGGGAATCAGCCCCAGCATTTT	CASCGSPGNQPQHF
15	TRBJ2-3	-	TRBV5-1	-	TGCGCCAGCCTAAGCTCGTGGGGAAACACAGATACGCAGTATTTT	CASLSSWGNTDTQYF